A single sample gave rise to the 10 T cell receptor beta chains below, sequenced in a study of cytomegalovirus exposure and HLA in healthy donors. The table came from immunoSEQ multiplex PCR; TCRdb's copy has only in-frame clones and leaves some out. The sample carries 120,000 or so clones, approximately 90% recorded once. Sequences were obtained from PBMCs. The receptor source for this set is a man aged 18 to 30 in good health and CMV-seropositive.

The CDR3 DNA follows: TGTGCCAGCAGCCGAGGTTTTAGGTACGAGCAGTACTTC. It is translated as CASSRGFRYEQYF. J is TRBJ2-7 and V is TRBV7-2; the D is unclear. V was shortened by 5 bases and J by 4 bases, with 12 bases between the two germline ends. Germline V gene sequence: CDR1 SGHTA, CDR2 FQGNSA. This CDR3 is 13 amino acids long. The full variable domain, with the rest looked up from reference TRBV7-2 and TRBJ2-7, is GAGVSQSPSNKVTEKGKDVELRCDPISGHTALYWYRQSLGQGLEFLIYFQGNSAPDKSGLPSDRFSAERTGGSVSTLTIQRTQQEDSAVYLCASSRGFRYEQYFGPGTRLTVT.

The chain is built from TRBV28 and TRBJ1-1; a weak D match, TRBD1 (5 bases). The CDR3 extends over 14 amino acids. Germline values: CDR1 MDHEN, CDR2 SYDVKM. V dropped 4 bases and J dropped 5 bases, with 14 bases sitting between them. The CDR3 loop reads CASSSWGGLTEAFF. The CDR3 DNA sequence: TGTGCCAGCAGTTCGTGGGGGGGTTTGACTGAAGCTTTCTTT.

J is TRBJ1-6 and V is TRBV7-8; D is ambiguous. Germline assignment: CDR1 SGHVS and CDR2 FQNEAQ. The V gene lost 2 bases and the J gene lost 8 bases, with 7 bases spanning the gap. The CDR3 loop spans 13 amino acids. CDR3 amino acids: CASSLLEDSPLHF. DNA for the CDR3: TGTGCCAGCAGCTTATTAGAAGATTCACCCCTCCACTTT. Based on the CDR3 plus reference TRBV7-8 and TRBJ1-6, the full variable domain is GAGVSQSPRYKVAKRGQDVALRCDPISGHVSLFWYQQALGQGPEFLTYFQNEAQLDKSGLPSDRFFAERPEGSVSTLKIQRTQQEDSAVYLCASSLLEDSPLHFGNGTRLTVT.

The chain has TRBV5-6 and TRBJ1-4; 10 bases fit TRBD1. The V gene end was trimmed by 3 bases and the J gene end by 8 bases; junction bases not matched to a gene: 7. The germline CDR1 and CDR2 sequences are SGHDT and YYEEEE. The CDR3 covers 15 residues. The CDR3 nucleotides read TGTGCCAGCAGCTGGGGGACAGGGGCAGGGGAAAAACTGTTTTTT. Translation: CASSWGTGAGEKLFF.

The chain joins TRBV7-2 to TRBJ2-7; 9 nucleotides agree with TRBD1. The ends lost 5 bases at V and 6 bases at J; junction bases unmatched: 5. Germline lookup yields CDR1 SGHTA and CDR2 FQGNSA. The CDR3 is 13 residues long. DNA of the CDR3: TGTGCCAGCAGCGTTACAGGGGGCAGCGAGCAGTACTTC. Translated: CASSVTGGSEQYF.

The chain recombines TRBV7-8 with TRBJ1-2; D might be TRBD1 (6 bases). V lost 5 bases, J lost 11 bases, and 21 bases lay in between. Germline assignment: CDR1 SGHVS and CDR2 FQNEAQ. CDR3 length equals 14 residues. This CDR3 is CASSLGGDRPTYTF. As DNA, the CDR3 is TGTGCCAGCAGCCTAGGAGGCGACAGGCCTACATACACCTTC. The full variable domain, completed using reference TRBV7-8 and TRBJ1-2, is GAGVSQSPRYKVAKRGQDVALRCDPISGHVSLFWYQQALGQGPEFLTYFQNEAQLDKSGLPSDRFFAERPEGSVSTLKIQRTQQEDSAVYLCASSLGGDRPTYTFGSGTRLTVV.

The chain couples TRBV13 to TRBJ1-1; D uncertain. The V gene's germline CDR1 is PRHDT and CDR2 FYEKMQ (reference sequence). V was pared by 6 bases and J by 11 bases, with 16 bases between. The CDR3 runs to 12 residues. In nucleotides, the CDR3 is TGTGCCAGCAGTACGGGTCGCGGGGAGGCTTTCTTT. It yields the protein CASSTGRGEAFF.

This CDR3 is CASSLLPVSGNTIYF. The CDR3 nucleotides read TGTGCCAGCAGTTTACTCCCAGTTTCTGGAAACACCATATATTTT. This chain uses TRBV28 with TRBJ1-3, with D hard to call. Per germline, CDR1 MDHEN and CDR2 SYDVKM. The CDR3 spans 15 residues. Trimming removed 2 bases from V and 1 base from J, with 9 bases in between.

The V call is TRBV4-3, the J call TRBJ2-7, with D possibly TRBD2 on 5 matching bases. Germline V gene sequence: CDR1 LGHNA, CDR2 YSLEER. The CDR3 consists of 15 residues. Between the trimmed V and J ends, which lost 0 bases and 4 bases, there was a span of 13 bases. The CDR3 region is CASSQDQDPGYEQYF. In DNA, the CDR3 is TGCGCCAGCAGCCAAGATCAGGACCCGGGGTACGAGCAGTACTTC.

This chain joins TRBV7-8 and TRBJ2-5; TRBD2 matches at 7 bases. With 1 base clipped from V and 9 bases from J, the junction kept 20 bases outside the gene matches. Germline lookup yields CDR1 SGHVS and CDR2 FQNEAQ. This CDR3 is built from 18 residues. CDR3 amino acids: CASSLEGRLAAGLLPQYF. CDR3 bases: TGTGCCAGCAGCTTAGAAGGGAGGCTGGCAGCGGGGTTGTTGCCCCAGTACTTC. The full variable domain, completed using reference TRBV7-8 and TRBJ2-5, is GAGVSQSPRYKVAKRGQDVALRCDPISGHVSLFWYQQALGQGPEFLTYFQNEAQLDKSGLPSDRFFAERPEGSVSTLKIQRTQQEDSAVYLCASSLEGRLAAGLLPQYFGPGTRLLVL.